This T cell receptor beta chain emerged from a study of blood T cell repertoires in COVID-19. Method: immunoSEQ multiplex PCR; TCRdb's copy keeps in-frame clones and lacks some. This table holds hundreds of thousands of clones, around 83% found once. This CDR3 contains 14 residues. Trimming removed 6 bases from V and 5 bases from J; junction bases left unmatched: 9. Germline loops: CDR1 LNHDA, CDR2 SQIVND (reference sequence). Exposed enrollees encountered a COVID-19 case at some point within 2 weeks before study entry. The rearrangement uses TRBV19 and TRBJ2-5; 7 positions agree with TRBD1. This TCR was recovered from a man aged 35 to 55 who had been exposed to COVID-19. The specimen sequenced was PBMCs or T cells enriched from blood (not recorded which). For the CDR3, the DNA is TGTGCCAGTAGGAGTGAAGGGGGCGTGGAGACCCAGTACTTC. It yields the protein CASRSEGGVETQYF. Based on the CDR3 plus reference TRBV19 and TRBJ2-5, the full variable domain is DGGITQSPKYLFRKEGQNVTLSCEQNLNHDAMYWYRQDPGQGLRLIYYSQIVNDFQKGDIAEGYSVSREKKESFPLTVTSAQKNPTAFYLCASRSEGGVETQYFGPGTRLLVL.